This T cell receptor beta chain was identified during a study of cytomegalovirus exposure and HLA in healthy donors. Primers: 60 Vbeta forward and 13 Jbeta reverse. Clones were read by immunoSEQ multiplex PCR, and TCRdb kept only the in-frame ones, dropping some. The table records about 140,000 clones, around 82% of them present only once. Trimming removed 7 bases from V and 3 bases from J; junction bases left unmatched: 5. This CDR3 contains 14 residues. CDR1 and CDR2 from the germline V gene are SGHAT and FQDESV (reference sequence). This sequence joins TRBV11-1 and TRBJ1-4; 7 bases match TRBD1. This receptor was obtained from a man aged 50 to 60 in good health and CMV-seronegative. The sequenced sample was PBMCs. CDR3 residues: CASTRGTANEKLFF. CDR3 nucleotide sequence: TGTGCCAGCACCAGGGGGACAGCTAATGAAAAACTGTTTTTT.